The rows below give T cell receptor beta chains drawn from one sample of a study of T-cell memory formation after mild COVID-19. TCRdb re-called the 5' RACE reads with MiXCR, one entry per CDR3 protein. The table lists more than 110,000 distinct CDR3 sequences, 20% to 25% of them singletons. The specimen was PBMCs or a T cell subset sorted from them (not recorded which). The receptors were sampled from an adult woman who had mild COVID-19 (a few samples of this study predate the infection). Cell type and time point are not known. Each CDR3 is given without its conserved first and last residue. D genes are given only for firm matches. Only part of the rows carry a size: once, few, many, or a class if the clone is expanded.

j_call	v_call	cdr3_length	d_call	clone_size	cdr3_aa
TRBJ2-5	TRBV7-9	11	.	.	ASSPPLKETQY
TRBJ2-1	TRBV13	14	TRBD2	.	ASSSRSGECQNEQF
TRBJ2-7	TRBV4-3	12	TRBD2	.	ASSPIRTSYEQY
TRBJ1-1	TRBV12-3/TRBV12-4	15	TRBD1	few	ASSFDGGQGAGTEAF
TRBJ2-2	TRBV6-5	18	.	.	ASSYSTRRGRVPNTGELF
TRBJ1-1	TRBV7-9	12	.	.	ASSSPDGNTEAF
TRBJ2-5	TRBV5-1	12	.	.	ASSSLDREETQY
TRBJ1-2	TRBV7-9	12	.	few	ASSLVAGKDGYT
TRBJ2-7	TRBV27	13	.	.	ASSLYIGASYEQY
TRBJ2-7	TRBV27	13	.	.	ASSSVLQPPGEQY
TRBJ2-3	TRBV9	11	.	.	ASSVDSTDTQY
TRBJ2-7	TRBV5-4	18	TRBD2	.	ASSLKGTSGQDKNSYEQY
TRBJ1-5	TRBV7-8	13	.	.	ASSQRGWSNQPQH
TRBJ2-3	TRBV7-9	14	.	few	LSSLGGRGSTDTQY
TRBJ1-1	TRBV4-3	13	.	.	ASSLREGFGAEAF
TRBJ2-2	TRBV4-3	13	TRBD2	.	ASSQLAGRTGELF
TRBJ1-2	TRBV21-1	12	.	few	ASSKVSRGHGYT
TRBJ2-1	TRBV24-1	12	TRBD1	.	ATGQGPTYNEQF
TRBJ2-7	TRBV29-1	14	.	.	SVVPQSGVGVHEQY
TRBJ2-7	TRBV7-9	12	TRBD1	.	ASSPDRAPYEQY
TRBJ2-7	TRBV6-7	11	.	.	ASHPGHSYEQY
TRBJ2-2	TRBV5-4	13	.	.	ASSFLGYQAGELF
TRBJ2-7	TRBV2	12	.	.	ASEVGESSYEQY
TRBJ2-7	TRBV20-1	12	TRBD1	few	SASLGQGAYEQY
TRBJ2-5	TRBV9	11	TRBD2	.	ASSTTSAETQY
TRBJ2-7	TRBV14	13	TRBD1	few	ASSQPDRAPYEQY
TRBJ2-5	TRBV30	11	.	.	AWSGLGKETQY
TRBJ2-7	TRBV29-1	13	TRBD2	few	SVVPSGTSSYEQY
TRBJ2-5	TRBV4-1	9	.	.	ASSYLDDQY
TRBJ2-5	TRBV7-9	12	.	few	ASSSKLEWETQY
TRBJ2-2	TRBV24-1	14	.	.	ATSDLRGKNTGELF
TRBJ2-1	TRBV20-1	14	TRBD2	few	SSTGGGRASRSEQF
TRBJ2-1	TRBV11-1	16	.	few	ASSLEGHTGVLGNEQF
TRBJ2-7	TRBV7-6	13	.	.	ASSPRAGLSYEQY
TRBJ2-2	TRBV27	12	.	.	ASRRGGGPGELF
TRBJ2-7	TRBV7-6	11	.	.	ASSTGLRYEQY